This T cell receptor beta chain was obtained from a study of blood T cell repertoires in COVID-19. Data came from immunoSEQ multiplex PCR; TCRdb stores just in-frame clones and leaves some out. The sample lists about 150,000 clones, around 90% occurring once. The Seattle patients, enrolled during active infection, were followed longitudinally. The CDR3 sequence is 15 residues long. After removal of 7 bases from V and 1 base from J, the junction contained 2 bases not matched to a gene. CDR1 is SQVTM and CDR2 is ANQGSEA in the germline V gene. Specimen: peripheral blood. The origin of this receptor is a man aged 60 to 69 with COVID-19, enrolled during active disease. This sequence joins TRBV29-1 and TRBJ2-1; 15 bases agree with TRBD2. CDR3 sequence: CSGGTSGRSYNEQFF. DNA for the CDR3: TGCAGCGGCGGGACTAGCGGGAGGTCCTACAATGAGCAGTTCTTC.